The 15 T cell receptor beta chains presented below share a single source sample, sequenced in a study of T cell clonality in common variable immunodeficiency. Assay: immunoSEQ multiplex PCR; the TCRdb copy retains only in-frame clones and omits some. The record shows roughly 42,000 clones for this sample, with no singletons present. Study-level findings and limits: Reportedly, TCR beta sequences from common variable immunodeficiency showed fewer deletions and N-nucleotide insertions.

Their antigen targets remain unknown. The source material was peripheral blood mononuclear cells. The receptors derive from a human donor with common variable immunodeficiency.

The table lists this clone with many counts. The read terminates 3 residues before the CDR3 end, so the remaining end is supplied by the germline J gene. The chain couples TRBV7-2 to TRBJ1-5; no clear D. This CDR3 spans 14 amino acids. The ends were cut back, 5 bases at V and 2 bases at J, with 10 bases in the middle. Germline V lookup: CDR1 SGHTA, CDR2 FQGNSA. CDR3 sequence: CASSPVRGNQPQHF. CDR3 DNA, as far as it was read: TGTGCCAGCAGCCCGGTAAGGGGCAATCAGCCC.

On this clone itself: Read data end 3 residues before the CDR3 end; the end is taken from the germline J gene. The rearrangement links TRBV19 to TRBJ1-3, with 7 bases matching TRBD1. Germline CDR1 is LNHDA and CDR2 is SQIVND (reference sequence). This CDR3 has 15 amino acids. V lost 6 bases, J lost 0 bases, and 5 bases stayed unmatched. The CDR3 bases that were read are TGTGCCAGTAGACCGGACAGGTTCTCTGGAAACACC. It is translated as CASRPDRFSGNT. The full-length CDR3 reads as CASRPDRFSGNTIYF.

Comment on this clone: The DNA ends 3 residues before the CDR3 does, and the rest of the CDR3 is filled in from the germline J gene. V gene TRBV18 combines with J gene TRBJ1-4; no firm D call. Germline values: CDR1 KGHSH, CDR2 LQKENI. The V and J ends lost 0 bases and 8 bases respectively, with 10 bases between them. This CDR3 comprises 14 residues. The CDR3 here is CASSPPTSREKLFF. The CDR3 bases that were read are TGTGCCAGCTCACCACCGACTAGTAGGGAAAAA.

This clone was observed at least ten times. The read is 3 residues too short to cover the CDR3 end, so that end is filled in from the germline J gene. The chain has TRBV5-1 and TRBJ1-4, with D tentatively TRBD1 (5 bases). This CDR3 region has 14 residues. The V end was cut by 0 bases, the J end by 3 bases, with 6 bases between. Germline V gives CDR1 SGHRS, CDR2 YFSETQ. CDR3 DNA, as far as it was read: TGCGCCAGCAGCTTGGACAGGCCTAATGAAAAA. The encoded protein is CASSLDRPNEK. The whole CDR3 reads CASSLDRPNEKLFF.

This clone was observed at least ten times. The read is 3 residues too short to cover the CDR3 end, so that end is filled in from the germline J gene. The J gene is TRBJ2-2, the V gene TRBV2; 8 bases line up with TRBD1. Germline V gene lookup returns CDR1 SNHLY and CDR2 FYNNEI. The trim removed 3 bases at V and 4 bases at J, leaving 4 bases unmatched. This CDR3 is built from 15 residues. CDR3 DNA (partial): TGTGCCAGCAGTGAGTGGGACAGGCCCACCGGGGAG. Encoded protein: CASSEWDRPTGE. The whole CDR3 protein is CASSEWDRPTGELFF. The variable domain in full, with the rest retrieved from reference TRBV2 and TRBJ2-2, is EPEVTQTPSHQVTQMGQEVILRCVPISNHLYFYWYRQILGQKVEFLVSFYNNEISEKSEIFDDQFSVERPDGSNFTLKIRSTKLEDSAMYFCASSEWDRPTGELFFGEGSRLTVL.

This clone came up a few times. From the germline J gene comes the end of the CDR3, since the read stops 3 residues before it. The rearrangement links TRBV19 to TRBJ1-1; TRBD1 matches 7 bases. The CDR3 totals 15 residues. V lost 4 bases, J lost 7 bases, and 12 bases stayed unmatched. Germline lookup yields CDR1 LNHDA and CDR2 SQIVND (reference sequence). The part of the CDR3 DNA that was read is TGTGCCAGTAGTACCCTAGAAGGGACAGCCCTTGAA. It encodes CASSTLEGTALE. The complete CDR3 sequence is CASSTLEGTALEAFF.

This clone was seen many times. Read data end 3 residues before the CDR3 end; the end is taken from the germline J gene. This chain links TRBV14 with TRBJ2-7; 10 positions agree with TRBD2. The CDR3 contains 13 residues. V shed 4 bases, J shed 6 bases, and the junction held 3 bases outside the gene matches. Germline loops: CDR1 SGHDN, CDR2 FVKESK. Incomplete CDR3 DNA: TGTGCCAGCAGCCTAGCGGGAGGTGGCGAG. This sequence encodes CASSLAGGGE. In full, the CDR3 is CASSLAGGGEQYF.

There are a few counts of this clone. Coverage ceases 3 residues before the CDR3 finishes, and the germline J gene fills in the end. The V gene is TRBV13, the J gene TRBJ2-7; D possibly corresponds to TRBD1 (6 bases). Germline lookup yields CDR1 PRHDT and CDR2 FYEKMQ (reference sequence). Trimming took off 3 bases at V and 0 bases at J, with 15 bases between the two ends. The CDR3 contains 16 residues. CDR3 DNA, as far as it was read: TGTGCCAGCAGCTTCCACTACAGGGAGAGCTCCTACGAG. It encodes CASSFHYRESSYE. Given in full, the CDR3 is CASSFHYRESSYEQYF.

This clone was counted ten times or more. The observed sequence ends 3 residues before the CDR3 terminus, with the missing tail filled in from the germline J gene. V is TRBV5-4 and J is TRBJ2-7; TRBD2 matches 9 bases. After removal of 0 bases from V and 3 bases from J, the junction contained 4 bases not matched to a gene. Germline V gene sequence: CDR1 SGHNT, CDR2 YYREEE (reference sequence). The CDR3 totals 15 residues. The CDR3 is CASSLGGTSLYEQYF. The CDR3 bases that were read are TGTGCCAGCAGCTTGGGTGGGACTAGCCTCTACGAG.

This clone was counted at least ten times. The sequence runs out 3 residues before the end of the CDR3; the remainder is reconstructed from the germline J gene. The V and J genes are TRBV5-1 and TRBJ2-3; 9 nucleotides agree with TRBD2. There are 15 residues in the CDR3. CDR1 SGHRS and CDR2 YFSETQ come from the germline V gene. V lost 3 bases, J lost 4 bases, and 6 bases stayed unmatched. The sequenced part of the CDR3 DNA is TGCGCCAGCAGCTATAGCGGGAGCGAGGCAGATACG. Its translation: CASSYSGSEADT. The whole CDR3 sequence is CASSYSGSEADTQYF.

This clone was observed many times. CDR3 bases read: TGTGCCAGTAGTAATCGGGGGGACAGGCGACGC. Encoded protein: CASSNRGDRRR. The whole CDR3 reads CASSNRGDRRRYTF. The chain is built from TRBV19 and TRBJ1-2; 8 nucleotides line up with TRBD1. The CDR3 extends 3 residues past the end of the read, so its final part is completed from the germline J gene. The CDR3 extends over 14 amino acids. CDR1 LNHDA and CDR2 SQIVND come from the germline V gene (reference sequence).

This clone came up a few times. The read stops 3 residues short of the end of the CDR3; the missing end is completed from the germline J gene. The rearrangement joins TRBV19 to TRBJ2-2; weak D call: TRBD1 (6 bases). The V and J ends lost 4 bases and 1 base respectively, with 13 bases between them. CDR3 length equals 16 residues. CDR1 is LNHDA, CDR2 SQIVND, per germline (reference sequence). The covered CDR3 bases are TGTGCCAGTAGTACGTTGACGACAGGGAACACCGGGGAG. Its translation is CASSTLTTGNTGE. The full CDR3 protein reads CASSTLTTGNTGELFF.

This clone was counted only a few times. The DNA ends 3 residues before the CDR3 does, and the rest of the CDR3 is filled in from the germline J gene. The chain carries TRBV11-2 and TRBJ2-5; 7 bases agree with TRBD2. The CDR3 loop spans 14 amino acids. Germline loops: CDR1 SGHAT, CDR2 FQNNGV. Unmatched junction bases numbered 2, after V lost 2 bases and J lost 2 bases. The chain's CDR3 is CASSLLAAQETQYF. CDR3 bases read: TGTGCCAGCAGCTTACTAGCGGCTCAAGAGACC.

This clone was seen a handful of times. Incomplete CDR3 DNA: TGTGCCAGCAGCCCCGGACAGGGGGTCAATCAGCCC. It codes for CASSPGQGVNQP. The CDR3 in its entirety is CASSPGQGVNQPQHF. The chain carries TRBV2 and TRBJ1-5; 10 nucleotides agree with TRBD1. The sequence runs out 3 residues before the end of the CDR3; the remainder is reconstructed from the germline J gene. J lost 3 bases, V lost 6 bases, and 5 bases had no gene match. This CDR3 spans 15 amino acids. Germline V gives CDR1 SNHLY, CDR2 FYNNEI. Using reference TRBV2 and TRBJ1-5 for the parts outside the CDR3, the full variable domain is EPEVTQTPSHQVTQMGQEVILRCVPISNHLYFYWYRQILGQKVEFLVSFYNNEISEKSEIFDDQFSVERPDGSNFTLKIRSTKLEDSAMYFCASSPGQGVNQPQHFGDGTRLSIL.

This clone has ten or more counts. The CDR3 end is not reached by the read, which stops 3 residues before it; the germline J gene fills it in. The chain joins TRBV10-1 to TRBJ2-1; 10 nucleotides align to TRBD2. With 2 bases clipped from V and 2 bases from J, the junction kept 6 bases outside the gene matches. Germline CDR1 is WNHNN and CDR2 is SYGVQD (reference sequence). This CDR3 is built from 17 residues. The CDR3 region is CASSEVAGGPPYNEQFF. CDR3 DNA, as far as it was read: TGCGCCAGCAGTGAGGTAGCGGGGGGTCCTCCCTACAATGAG.